Following are 29 T cell receptor beta chains from one sample sequenced in a study of T cell responses to AZD1222 COVID-19 vaccine. Only in-frame clones appear in the TCRdb table, and some are missing; sequencing was by immunoSEQ multiplex PCR. The sample yields some 170,000 clones, roughly nine tenths seen once. This specimen was peripheral blood, taken 28 days after the second AZD1222 dose. Receptors originate from an adult who received the AZD1222 COVID-19 vaccine.

This chain links TRBV4-1 with TRBJ1-4; the D is unclear. Germline loops: CDR1 MGHRA, CDR2 YSYEKL. V lost 4 bases, J lost 0 bases, and 12 bases lay in between. The CDR3 extends over 16 amino acids. The CDR3 DNA follows: TGCGCCAGCAGCCCGCGCGGTGCCTCAACTAATGAAAAACTGTTTTTT. Its protein is CASSPRGASTNEKLFF.

The V call is TRBV5-1, the J call TRBJ1-2, with D unresolved. The V and J ends lost 4 bases and 8 bases respectively, with 18 bases between them. Germline V gene data show CDR1 as SGHRS and CDR2 as YFSETQ. CDR3 length: 14 residues. CDR3 amino acids: CASSPLSPAGGYTF. In nucleotides, the CDR3 is TGCGCCAGCAGCCCCCTGAGCCCAGCCGGCGGCTACACCTTC.

This chain uses TRBV10-3 with TRBJ2-5; possibly TRBD2 for D (6 bases). The V end lost 4 bases, the J end lost 1 base, and 13 bases lay between the germline ends. Germline CDR1 and CDR2: ENHRY and SYGVKD. The CDR3 is made up of 15 amino acids. The CDR3 protein is CAISVGRGSQETQYF. The CDR3 bases are TGTGCCATCAGTGTTGGGCGGGGTTCCCAAGAGACCCAGTACTTC.

The V call is TRBV6-5, the J call TRBJ1-1, with 8 bases matching TRBD1. The junction had 9 bases not matched to a gene; V was cut back by 6 bases and J by 6 bases. There are 14 residues in the CDR3. Germline CDR1 is MNHEY and CDR2 is SVGAGI. CDR3 DNA: TGTGCCAGCAGCTGGACAGGGCGGAGGGCTGAAGCTTTCTTT. It encodes CASSWTGRRAEAFF.

V gene TRBV7-8 combines with J gene TRBJ1-2; 9 bases are shared with TRBD1. Germline V gene lookup returns CDR1 SGHVS and CDR2 FQNEAQ. With V trimmed by 5 bases and J by 8 bases, 9 bases remained unmatched. This CDR3 region has 14 residues. The CDR3 DNA is TGTGCCAGCAGCGCCGACAGGGGGGCAGCCGGCTACACCTTC. Encoded protein: CASSADRGAAGYTF.

This clone was seen once. This chain uses TRBV7-3 with TRBJ1-6; D possibly corresponds to TRBD1 (5 bases). This CDR3 contains 15 residues. The germline V gene has CDR1 SGHTA and CDR2 FQGTGA. V shed 2 bases and J shed 6 bases, with 11 bases lying between them. The chain's CDR3 is CASSLFAGPNSPLHF. CDR3 nucleotides: TGTGCCAGCAGCTTATTTGCAGGGCCTAATTCACCCCTCCACTTT.

The V call is TRBV7-4, the J call TRBJ1-5; weak D call: TRBD1 (5 bases). CDR1 SGHVT and CDR2 SQSDAQ come from the germline V gene. V lost 3 bases and J lost 7, with 13 bases in between. The CDR3 loop spans 14 amino acids. The CDR3 loop reads CASSLGVLRQPQHF. The CDR3 nucleotides read TGTGCCAGCAGCTTGGGGGTGTTGAGGCAGCCCCAGCATTTT.

The rearrangement links TRBV2 to TRBJ2-7; D is possibly TRBD2 (5 bases). The CDR3 covers 15 residues. Germline V lookup: CDR1 SNHLY, CDR2 FYNNEI. The V end was cut by 8 bases, the J end by 0 bases, with 17 bases between. The CDR3 here is CASSQGLQSSYEQYF. Written as DNA, the CDR3 is TGTGCCAGCTCCCAAGGACTGCAAAGCTCCTACGAGCAGTACTTC.

This clone was seen just once. This chain uses TRBV12-3 or TRBV12-4 with TRBJ1-5; no clear D gene. The CDR3 contains 13 residues. V gave up 6 bases and J gave up 0 bases, with 6 bases separating them. The CDR3 DNA is TGTGCCAGCAGGGGAAATAGCAATCAGCCCCAGCATTTT. Residues: CASRGNSNQPQHF.

This clone was detected only a few times. The gene calls are TRBV9 and TRBJ2-7; the D call may be TRBD1 or TRBD2 (6 bases each). Deletions cut 0 bases from V and 6 bases from J, with 13 bases between. CDR3 length equals 14 residues. Germline V lookup: CDR1 SGDLS, CDR2 YYNGEE. CDR3 sequence reads: CASSVDVGGAEQYF. CDR3 sequence (DNA): TGTGCCAGCAGCGTAGATGTGGGGGGCGCCGAGCAGTACTTC.

This clone was counted a single time. The genes are TRBV10-2 and TRBJ1-2, with D perhaps TRBD1 (6 bases). The germline V gene has CDR1 WSHSY and CDR2 SAAADI. The CDR3 length is 12 residues. Trimming took 6 bases from V and 7 from J, leaving 12 bases between them. CDR3 in amino acids: CASSLQGSGYTF. Here the CDR3 DNA reads TGCGCCAGCAGCTTACAGGGATCTGGCTACACCTTC.

The chain couples TRBV7-2 to TRBJ2-5, with D tentatively TRBD1 (6 bases). V gave up 5 bases and J gave up 0 bases, with 10 bases separating them. The CDR3 spans 14 residues. Germline V lookup: CDR1 SGHTA, CDR2 FQGNSA. This CDR3 is CASSVYRDQETQYF. As DNA, the CDR3 is TGTGCCAGCAGCGTATACAGGGACCAAGAGACCCAGTACTTC.

The V call is TRBV5-1, the J call TRBJ1-2, with D possibly being TRBD1 (5 bases). The CDR3 is made up of 11 amino acids. Deletions cut 4 bases from V and 13 bases from J, with 14 bases between. The germline CDR1 and CDR2 sequences are SGHRS and YFSETQ. CDR3 nucleotides: TGCGCCAGCAGCACTACCGGGACGACCACCTTC. This codes for CASSTTGTTTF.

The chain uses TRBV5-1 and TRBJ2-7; the match to TRBD1 covers 10 bases. Germline V gene lookup returns CDR1 SGHRS and CDR2 YFSETQ. This CDR3 has 13 residues. The ends lost 5 bases at V and 5 bases at J; junction bases unmatched: 4. CDR3 DNA sequence: TGCGCCAGCAGATCGACAGGGGGCGACGAGCAGTACTTC. Protein product: CASRSTGGDEQYF.

The rearrangement uses TRBV2 and TRBJ1-4; 10 nucleotides match TRBD1. Unmatched junction bases numbered 10, after V lost 0 bases and J lost 0 bases. The CDR3 is made up of 20 amino acids. The germline V gene has CDR1 SNHLY and CDR2 FYNNEI. The CDR3 nucleotides read TGTGCCAGCAGTGAAGCGCGGGGACAGGGGCCTTTAGCAACTAATGAAAAACTGTTTTTT. Amino acids: CASSEARGQGPLATNEKLFF. Complete variable domain (other parts from reference TRBV2 and TRBJ1-4): EPEVTQTPSHQVTQMGQEVILRCVPISNHLYFYWYRQILGQKVEFLVSFYNNEISEKSEIFDDQFSVERPDGSNFTLKIRSTKLEDSAMYFCASSEARGQGPLATNEKLFFGSGTQLSVL.

The chain is built from TRBV7-9 and TRBJ1-5, with D perhaps matching TRBD1 (5 bases). CDR3 size: 17 residues. Germline V CDR1 and CDR2: SEHNR, FQNEAQ (reference sequence). Trimming cost V 1 base and J 1 base, with 14 bases left between them. CDR3 sequence reads: CASSLGSRGNSNQPQHF. The CDR3 DNA is TGTGCCAGCAGCTTAGGTTCACGGGGGAACAGCAATCAGCCCCAGCATTTT. Filled out from reference TRBV7-9 and TRBJ1-5, the complete variable domain reads DTGVSQNPRHKITKRGQNVTFRCDPISEHNRLYWYRQTLGQGPEFLTYFQNEAQLEKSRLLSDRFSAERPKGSFSTLEIQRTEQGDSAMYLCASSLGSRGNSNQPQHFGDGTRLSIL.

The genes are TRBV6-1 and TRBJ2-7, with TRBD1 matching 7 bases. Unmatched junction bases numbered 5, after V lost 0 bases and J lost 3 bases. The CDR3 sequence is 15 residues long. From germline, CDR1 is MNHNS and CDR2 SASEGT. CDR3 loop: CASSEAGTVYYEQYF. The DNA of the CDR3 is TGTGCCAGCAGTGAAGCGGGGACAGTTTACTACGAGCAGTACTTC.

This chain uses TRBV9 with TRBJ1-6; D remains ambiguous. Deletions cut 0 bases from V and 1 base from J, with 11 bases between. Germline V gene sequence: CDR1 SGDLS, CDR2 YYNGEE. This CDR3 is 17 amino acids long. For the CDR3, the DNA is TGTGCCAGCAGCGTAGCCGGCGGCGGGTCCTATAATTCACCCCTCCACTTT. Its translation: CASSVAGGGSYNSPLHF.

V usage is TRBV5-6 and J usage is TRBJ1-6; D is undetermined. CDR1 is SGHDT and CDR2 is YYEEEE in the germline V gene. V lost 3 bases and J 0 bases, leaving 13 bases between the germline ends. CDR3 length equals 17 residues. The CDR3 loop is CASSSEVESSYNSPLHF. CDR3 nucleotides: TGTGCCAGCAGCTCGGAAGTGGAGAGCTCCTATAATTCACCCCTCCACTTT.

This chain uses TRBV5-5 with TRBJ2-2, with 12 bases aligning to TRBD2. V shed 4 bases, J shed 2 bases, and the junction held 6 bases outside the gene matches. Germline-derived CDR1 and CDR2 are SGHKS and YYEKEE (reference sequence). The CDR3 has 17 amino acids. CDR3 protein: CASSAGLAGRNTGELFF. CDR3 bases: TGTGCCAGCAGCGCCGGACTAGCGGGGCGTAACACCGGGGAGCTGTTTTTT.

The V call is TRBV6-4, the J call TRBJ2-2; D may be TRBD1 (6 bases). The ends were cut back, 5 bases at V and 0 bases at J, with 16 bases in the middle. The V gene's germline CDR1 is MRHNA and CDR2 SNTAGT. The CDR3 is 17 amino acids. The chain's CDR3 is CASSPASTGSNTGELFF. The CDR3 coding sequence is TGTGCCAGCAGTCCTGCATCGACAGGTTCGAACACCGGGGAGCTGTTTTTT.

The V and J genes are TRBV27 and TRBJ2-1; D gene unclear. The CDR3 has 16 amino acids. The germline V gene has CDR1 MNHEY and CDR2 SMNVEV (reference sequence). The V end lost 4 bases, the J end lost 0 bases, and 13 bases lay between the germline ends. The CDR3, as DNA: TGTGCCAGCAGTTCCCCGACAAGGAGCTCCTACAATGAGCAGTTCTTC. This sequence encodes CASSSPTRSSYNEQFF.

The chain links TRBV9 to TRBJ2-1, with a weak D call TRBD2 (6 bases). The CDR3 consists of 14 residues. From germline, CDR1 is SGDLS and CDR2 YYNGEE. Trimming took off 4 bases at V and 7 bases at J, with 15 bases between the two ends. The CDR3: CASSTSVRENEQFF. The CDR3 coding sequence is TGTGCCAGCAGCACTTCGGTCCGGGAGAATGAGCAGTTCTTC.

The table lists this clone with a count of one. V usage is TRBV30 and J usage is TRBJ1-2; 10 bases are shared with TRBD1. There are 15 residues in the CDR3. J gave up 3 bases and V 4 bases, and 8 bases lay outside the gene matches. Germline values: CDR1 GTSNPN, CDR2 SVGIG (reference sequence). CDR3 in amino acids: CAWTLTGGRDYGYTF. For the CDR3, the DNA is TGTGCCTGGACCCTGACAGGGGGCCGGGACTATGGCTACACCTTC. Based on the CDR3 plus reference TRBV30 and TRBJ1-2, the full variable domain is SQTIHQWPATLVQPVGSPLSLECTVEGTSNPNLYWYRQAAGRGLQLLFYSVGIGQISSEVPQNLSASRPQDRQFILSSKKLLLSDSGFYLCAWTLTGGRDYGYTFGSGTRLTVV.

This chain joins TRBV15 and TRBJ1-1; no definite D call. V dropped 5 bases and J dropped 2 bases, with 6 bases sitting between them. CDR1 and CDR2 (germline): LNHNV, YYDKDF (reference sequence). The CDR3 covers 12 residues. CDR3 protein: CATSGRNTEAFF. The DNA of the CDR3 is TGTGCCACCAGCGGCCGAAACACTGAAGCTTTCTTT.

CDR3 loop: CASSQDGRGNSPLHF. The CDR3 nucleotides read TGTGCCAGCAGCCAAGATGGAAGGGGGAATTCACCCCTCCACTTT. V and J are TRBV3-1 (or the pseudogene TRBV3-2) and TRBJ1-6, with D perhaps TRBD1 (6 bases). The CDR3 is 15 residues long. V was cut by 0 bases and J by 7 bases, with 10 bases left in between. Looked up from germline, CDR1 is LGHDT and CDR2 is YNNKEL (reference sequence).

This clone was observed once. CDR3 coding DNA: TGCGCCAGCAGCTTGGTACAGATCACAGATACGCAGTATTTT. As protein: CASSLVQITDTQYF. This rearrangement joins TRBV5-1 to TRBJ2-3; D gene ambiguous. Germline CDR1 SGHRS, CDR2 YFSETQ. Deletions cut 0 bases from V and 2 bases from J, with 7 bases between. This CDR3 has 14 amino acids.

The chain employs TRBV2 and TRBJ1-3, with D maybe TRBD1 (5 bases). The CDR3 contains 14 residues. Germline-derived CDR1 and CDR2 are SNHLY and FYNNEI. V lost 1 base and J 4 bases, leaving 8 bases between the germline ends. The CDR3 region has the DNA TGTGCCAGCAGTGAAGAGACAGTCGGAAACACCATATATTTT. Amino acids: CASSEETVGNTIYF.

CDR3 bases: TGTGCCAGCAGCCAAGAAGGGGACAGCACAGATACGCAGTATTTT. Protein sequence: CASSQEGDSTDTQYF. The chain couples TRBV3-1 (or the pseudogene TRBV3-2) to TRBJ2-3; D is perhaps TRBD1 or TRBD2 (5 bases each). The germline gives CDR1 LGHDT, CDR2 YNNKEL (reference sequence). Trimming took 0 bases from V and 0 from J, leaving 7 bases between them. The CDR3 contains 15 residues.